Below are 6 T cell receptor beta chains sequenced from a single sample in a study of blood T cell repertoires in COVID-19. Here immunoSEQ multiplex PCR was the method, and the copy in TCRdb shows in-frame clones only, minus some. The sample lists a few hundred thousand clones, 70% to 90% seen once, with about 4.6% in the top ten. Sequencing was carried out using PBMCs or T cells enriched from blood (not recorded which). These TCRs come from a young man who had recovered from COVID-19.

Only one count was recorded for this clone. The gene calls are TRBV6-5 and TRBJ2-3; 8 bases match TRBD2. The V and J ends lost 7 bases and 4 bases, in that order; junction bases with no gene match: 7. CDR1 is MNHEY and CDR2 is SVGAGI in the germline V gene. The CDR3 is 14 residues long. The CDR3 coding sequence is TGTGCCAGCACCCCGGGGGGGGTGGCAGATACGCAGTATTTT. It translates to CASTPGGVADTQYF.

The rearrangement links TRBV6-4 to TRBJ2-5; TRBD1 agrees at 9 bases. This CDR3 contains 13 residues. Germline CDR1 reads MRHNA; CDR2 reads SNTAGT. The junction had 12 bases not matched to a gene; V was cut back by 10 bases and J by 9 bases. The CDR3 bases are TGTGCCATCTCGGGACAGGGCCCGCCGGCCCAGTACTTC. Translated, it gives CAISGQGPPAQYF.

The chain employs TRBV7-9 and TRBJ2-2; 10 nucleotides line up with TRBD2. Unmatched junction bases numbered 14, after V lost 3 bases and J lost 4 bases. The CDR3 spans 19 residues. The germline V gene encodes CDR1 SEHNR and CDR2 FQNEAQ (reference sequence). The chain's CDR3 is CASSFSRASGGLITGELFF. The CDR3 DNA sequence: TGTGCCAGCAGCTTCAGCCGGGCTAGCGGGGGACTTATCACCGGGGAGCTGTTTTTT.

The chain is built from TRBV19 and TRBJ2-1, with D possibly being TRBD1 (5 bases). V lost 6 bases and J lost 0, with 12 bases in between. The CDR3 consists of 15 residues. The germline V gene has CDR1 LNHDA and CDR2 SQIVND (reference sequence). The DNA of the CDR3 is TGTGCCAGTAGCCAACAGGATACCTCCTACAATGAGCAGTTCTTC. As protein: CASSQQDTSYNEQFF.

The chain couples TRBV30 to TRBJ2-5, with D maybe TRBD2 (5 bases). Deletions cut 3 bases from V and 3 bases from J, with 14 bases between. The CDR3 extends over 14 amino acids. CDR1 and CDR2 from the germline V gene are GTSNPN and SVGIG (reference sequence). The CDR3 coding sequence is TGTGCCTGGAGAATAGGAGGCAGAAAAGAGACCCAGTACTTC. It translates to CAWRIGGRKETQYF.

The chain employs TRBV3-1 (or the pseudogene TRBV3-2) and TRBJ1-2, with a tentative D call TRBD1 (5 bases). V gave up 4 bases and J gave up 2 bases, with 14 bases separating them. This CDR3 comprises 15 residues. Germline CDR1 LGHDT, CDR2 YNNKEL (reference sequence). The CDR3: CASSLGVAGNYGYTF. In nucleotides, the CDR3 is TGTGCCAGCAGCCTAGGGGTGGCAGGGAACTATGGCTACACCTTC.